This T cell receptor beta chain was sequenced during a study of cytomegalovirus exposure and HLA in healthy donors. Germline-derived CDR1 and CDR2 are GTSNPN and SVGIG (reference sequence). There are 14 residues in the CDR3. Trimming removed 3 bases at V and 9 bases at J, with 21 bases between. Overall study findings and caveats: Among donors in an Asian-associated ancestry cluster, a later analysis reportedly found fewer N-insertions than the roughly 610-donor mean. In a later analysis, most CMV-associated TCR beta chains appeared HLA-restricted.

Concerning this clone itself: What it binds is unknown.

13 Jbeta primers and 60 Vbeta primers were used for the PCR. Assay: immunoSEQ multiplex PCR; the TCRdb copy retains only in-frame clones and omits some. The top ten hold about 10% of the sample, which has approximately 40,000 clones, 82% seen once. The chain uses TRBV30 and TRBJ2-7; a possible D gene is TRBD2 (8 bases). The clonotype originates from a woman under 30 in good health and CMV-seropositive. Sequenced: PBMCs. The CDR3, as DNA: TGTGCCTGGAGGTCCGGGAGGGGGCTTGGTGTGCAGTACTTC. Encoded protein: CAWRSGRGLGVQYF. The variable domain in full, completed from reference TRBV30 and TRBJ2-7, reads SQTIHQWPATLVQPVGSPLSLECTVEGTSNPNLYWYRQAAGRGLQLLFYSVGIGQISSEVPQNLSASRPQDRQFILSSKKLLLSDSGFYLCAWRSGRGLGVQYFGPGTRLTVT.